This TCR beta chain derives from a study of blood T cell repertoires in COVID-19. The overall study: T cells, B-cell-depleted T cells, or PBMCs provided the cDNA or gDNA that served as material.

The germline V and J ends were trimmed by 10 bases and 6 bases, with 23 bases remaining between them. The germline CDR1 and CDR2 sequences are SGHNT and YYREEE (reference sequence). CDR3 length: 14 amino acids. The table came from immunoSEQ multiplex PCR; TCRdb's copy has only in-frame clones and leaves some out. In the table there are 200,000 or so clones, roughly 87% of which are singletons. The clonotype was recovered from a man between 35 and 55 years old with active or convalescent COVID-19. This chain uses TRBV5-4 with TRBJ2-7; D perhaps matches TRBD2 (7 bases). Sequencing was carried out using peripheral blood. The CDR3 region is CAGSGGPHPLEQYF. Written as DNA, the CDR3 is TGTGCCGGCTCCGGGGGGCCTCACCCCCTCGAGCAGTACTTC.